The rows below give T cell receptor beta chains drawn from one sample of a study of cytomegalovirus exposure and HLA in healthy donors. Sequenced by immunoSEQ multiplex PCR; TCRdb stores in-frame clones only, minus some. The sample yields under 200,000 clones, approximately 88% seen once. Sequencing was done on a sample of PBMCs. These receptors were collected from a boy aged 2-9 years in good health and CMV-seronegative. CDR3s include the opening cysteine and the closing phenylalanine or tryptophan. D genes are given only for firm matches. Size values are once, few and many counts, or a class for expanded clones, and some rows have none.

V: TRBV6-1; D: .; size: .; J: TRBJ2-3; length: 14; CDR3: CASRLRDFTDTQYF; DNA: TGTGCCAGCAGACTCCGGGACTTCACAGATACGCAGTATTTT
V: TRBV10-3; D: .; size: .; J: TRBJ1-1; length: 16; CDR3: CAISESGGWAGTEAFF; DNA: TGTGCCATCAGTGAGTCGGGGGGTTGGGCAGGCACTGAAGCTTTCTTT
V: TRBV28; D: TRBD1; size: .; J: TRBJ2-7; length: 14; CDR3: CASRGTGSSYEQYF; DNA: TGTGCCAGCAGGGGGACAGGGAGCTCCTACGAGCAGTACTTC
V: TRBV1; D: .; size: .; J: TRBJ2-7; length: 17; CDR3: CTSSQDRLAGVAYEQYF; DNA: TGCACCAGCAGCCAAGATAGGCTAGCGGGAGTGGCCTACGAGCAGTACTTC
V: TRBV27; D: .; size: .; J: TRBJ1-2; length: 15; CDR3: CAGTGIQQFNYGYTF; DNA: TGTGCCGGAACCGGCATCCAACAGTTCAACTATGGCTACACCTTC
V: TRBV19; D: .; size: .; J: TRBJ2-5; length: 12; CDR3: CASSMLKETQYF; DNA: TGTGCCAGTAGTATGCTAAAAGAGACCCAGTACTTC
V: TRBV4-1; D: .; size: .; J: TRBJ2-7; length: 15; CDR3: CASSQGTQATYEQYF; DNA: TGCGCCAGCAGCCAAGGGACACAAGCAACCTACGAGCAGTACTTC
V: TRBV27; D: TRBD1; size: .; J: TRBJ1-5; length: 14; CDR3: CASSRQGLDQPQHF; DNA: TGTGCCAGCAGCCGACAGGGCCTCGATCAGCCCCAGCATTTT
V: TRBV7-9; D: .; size: once; J: TRBJ1-3; length: 15; CDR3: CASSLVGEAGNTIYF; DNA: TGTGCCAGCAGCTTAGTTGGGGAGGCTGGAAACACCATATATTTT
V: TRBV5-1; D: .; size: .; J: TRBJ1-1; length: 14; CDR3: CASSVGGSIDEAFF; DNA: TGCGCCAGCAGCGTTGGAGGAAGTATCGACGAAGCTTTCTTT
V: TRBV5-1; D: .; size: .; J: TRBJ2-2; length: 14; CDR3: CASSFPIDTGELFF; DNA: TGCGCCAGCAGCTTCCCGATAGACACCGGGGAGCTGTTTTTT
V: TRBV5-1; D: .; size: once; J: TRBJ2-7; length: 14; CDR3: CASSLAGHRREQYF; DNA: TGCGCCAGCAGCTTGGCGGGACACCGGAGGGAGCAGTACTTC
V: TRBV6-6; D: .; size: .; J: TRBJ2-2; length: 15; CDR3: CASSYRTGSTGELFF; DNA: TGTGCCAGCAGTTACAGGACGGGAAGCACCGGGGAGCTGTTTTTT
V: TRBV10-3; D: TRBD2; size: .; J: TRBJ2-1; length: 16; CDR3: CAISESIAGVHNEQFF; DNA: TGTGCCATCAGTGAGTCGATAGCGGGAGTGCACAATGAGCAGTTCTTC
V: TRBV6-5; D: TRBD1; size: .; J: TRBJ1-1; length: 13; CDR3: CASRDDRDTEAFF; DNA: TGTGCCAGCAGAGACGACAGGGACACTGAAGCTTTCTTT
V: TRBV5-1; D: TRBD1; size: .; J: TRBJ2-2; length: 13; CDR3: CASSSMDRGRLFF; DNA: TGCGCCAGCAGCTCTATGGACAGGGGAAGACTGTTTTTT
V: TRBV28; D: .; size: .; J: TRBJ2-7; length: 16; CDR3: CASSSWTPLDSYEQYF; DNA: TGTGCCAGCAGTTCGTGGACACCACTTGACTCCTACGAGCAGTACTTC
V: TRBV7-9; D: .; size: few; J: TRBJ1-4; length: 14; CDR3: CASSLSDSNEKLFF; DNA: TGTGCCAGCAGCTTGAGTGACAGTAATGAAAAACTGTTTTTT
V: TRBV28; D: TRBD2; size: once; J: TRBJ2-7; length: 16; CDR3: CASSATGTSGAYEQYF; DNA: TGTGCCAGCAGTGCGACCGGGACTAGCGGAGCTTACGAGCAGTACTTC
V: TRBV7-9; D: .; size: .; J: TRBJ2-3; length: 12; CDR3: CASSLSTDTQYF; DNA: TGTGCCAGCAGCTTATCAACAGATACGCAGTATTTT
V: TRBV4-1; D: TRBD1; size: few; J: TRBJ2-6; length: 18; CDR3: CASSGFRTGPSGANVLTF; DNA: TGCGCCAGCAGCGGTTTCCGGACAGGCCCTTCTGGGGCCAACGTCCTGACTTTC
V: TRBV6-5; D: TRBD1; size: .; J: TRBJ1-2; length: 13; CDR3: CASKGQGAGGYTF; DNA: TGTGCCAGCAAGGGACAGGGGGCGGGTGGCTACACCTTC
V: TRBV5-6; D: .; size: .; J: TRBJ1-1; length: 12; CDR3: CASSFLAFEAFF; DNA: TGTGCCAGCAGCTTTCTCGCGTTCGAAGCTTTCTTT
V: TRBV4-1; D: TRBD2; size: .; J: TRBJ2-3; length: 17; CDR3: CASSQEELAVLTDTQYF; DNA: TGCGCCAGCAGCCAAGAGGAACTAGCGGTCCTCACAGATACGCAGTATTTT
V: TRBV2; D: TRBD2; size: .; J: TRBJ2-1; length: 16; CDR3: CASNRGTSGIYNEQFF; DNA: TGTGCCAGCAACCGTGGGACTAGCGGGATCTACAATGAGCAGTTCTTC
V: TRBV5-1; D: .; size: once; J: TRBJ2-1; length: 16; CDR3: CASSLSSGSTYNEQFF; DNA: TGCGCCAGCAGCTTGTCCAGCGGGTCGACCTACAATGAGCAGTTCTTC
V: TRBV19; D: .; size: .; J: TRBJ1-1; length: 13; CDR3: CASSLGAGTEAFF; DNA: TGTGCCAGTAGTTTGGGGGCAGGTACTGAAGCTTTCTTT
V: TRBV5-1; D: .; size: .; J: TRBJ2-7; length: 15; CDR3: CASSFNAMSSYEQYF; DNA: TGCGCCAGCAGCTTTAACGCTATGAGCTCCTACGAGCAGTACTTC
V: TRBV5-4; D: .; size: .; J: TRBJ1-3; length: 16; CDR3: CASSSSTDTSGNTIYF; DNA: TGTGCCAGCAGCTCGTCGACAGATACTTCTGGAAACACCATATATTTT